Below are 6 T cell receptor beta chains sequenced from a single sample in a study of T cell responses to AZD1222 COVID-19 vaccine. Profiled with immunoSEQ multiplex PCR; TCRdb holds only in-frame clones, not every one. Seen here are about 81,000 clones, 92% observed once, and the top ten hold approximately 5.5%. The source material was peripheral blood, sampled on day 0 of AZD1222 vaccination. The receptors come from an adult in good health.

This chain uses TRBV4-2 with TRBJ2-1, with 9 bases identical to TRBD2. The V segment lost 0 bases and the J segment 6 bases; nucleotides outside the gene matches: 6. The CDR3 is 16 residues long. In germline, CDR1 is LGHNA, CDR2 YNFKEQ. In nucleotides, the CDR3 is TGTGCCAGCAGCCAAGATTTGGGACTAGCTGGCAATGAGCAGTTCTTC. Translated, it gives CASSQDLGLAGNEQFF.

The chain has TRBV2 and TRBJ2-7, with D unclear. Germline lookup yields CDR1 SNHLY and CDR2 FYNNEI. Trimming shortened V by 1 base and J by 5 bases, and 0 bases separated the two germline ends. The CDR3 length is 10 residues. CDR3 nucleotides: TGTGCCAGCAGTGAAGACGAGCAGTACTTC. Protein: CASSEDEQYF.

The chain is built from TRBV28 and TRBJ1-2; D gene uncertain. The V gene lost 4 bases and the J gene lost 12 bases, with 18 bases spanning the gap. CDR1 and CDR2 from the germline V gene are MDHEN and SYDVKM. This CDR3 has 13 amino acids. In DNA form, the CDR3 reads TGTGCCAGCAGTTCCCCCAGTTCCGCCTATCACACCTTC. It is translated as CASSSPSSAYHTF.

The chain couples TRBV28 to TRBJ2-3; D gene ambiguous. Trimming cost V 1 base and J 0 bases, with 5 bases left between them. The V gene's germline CDR1 is MDHEN and CDR2 SYDVKM. The CDR3 sequence is 14 residues long. CDR3 nucleotides: TGTGCCAGCAGTTTATCACCCAGCACAGATACGCAGTATTTT. This translates into CASSLSPSTDTQYF. Full variable domain (remainder filled in from reference TRBV28 and TRBJ2-3): DVKVTQSSRYLVKRTGEKVFLECVQDMDHENMFWYRQDPGLGLRLIYFSYDVKMKEKGDIPEGYSVSREKKERFSLILESASTNQTSMYLCASSLSPSTDTQYFGPGTRLTVL.

The rearrangement joins TRBV27 to TRBJ1-5; D gene ambiguous. The germline V and J ends were trimmed by 5 bases and 0 bases, with 14 bases remaining between them. The CDR3 is 16 residues long. Germline CDR1 MNHEY, CDR2 SMNVEV (reference sequence). CDR3 loop: CASSPQHSYSNQPQHF. CDR3 in DNA: TGTGCCAGCAGTCCCCAACACAGTTATAGCAATCAGCCCCAGCATTTT.

The chain carries TRBV10-3 and TRBJ2-2, with a weak D call TRBD2 (6 bases). CDR3 length equals 17 residues. Trimming stripped 8 bases from V and 0 bases from J, with 19 bases between. Germline V gene lookup returns CDR1 ENHRY and CDR2 SYGVKD. This CDR3 reads CAIQRTDSGANTGELFF. The CDR3 coding sequence is TGTGCCATCCAGAGGACTGATAGCGGAGCGAACACCGGGGAGCTGTTTTTT.